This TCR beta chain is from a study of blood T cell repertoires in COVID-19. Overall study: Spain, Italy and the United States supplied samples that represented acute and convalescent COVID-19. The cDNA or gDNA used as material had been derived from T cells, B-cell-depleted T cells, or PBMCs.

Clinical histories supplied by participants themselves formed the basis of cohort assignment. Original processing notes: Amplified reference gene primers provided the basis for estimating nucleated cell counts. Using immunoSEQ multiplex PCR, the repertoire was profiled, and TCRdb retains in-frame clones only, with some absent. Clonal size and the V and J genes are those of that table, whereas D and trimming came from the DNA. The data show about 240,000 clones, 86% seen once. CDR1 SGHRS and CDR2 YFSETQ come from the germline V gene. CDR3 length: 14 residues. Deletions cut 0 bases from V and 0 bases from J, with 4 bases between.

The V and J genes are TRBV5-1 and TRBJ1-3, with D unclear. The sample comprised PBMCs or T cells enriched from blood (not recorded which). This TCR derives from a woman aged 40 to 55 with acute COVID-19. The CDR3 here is CASSLELSGNTIYF. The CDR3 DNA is TGCGCCAGCAGCTTGGAGCTCTCTGGAAACACCATATATTTT.